Shown below are 6 T cell receptor beta chains from a single sample sequenced in a study of CD8+CD57+ T cells in acquired aplastic anemia (dated by TCRdb to 2017 to 2018). Flow cytometry had shown CD8+CD57+ cell expansion in the patients selected for sequencing. Sequencing relied on an Illumina HiSeq 2000. Profiling of TCR beta VDJ combinations and CDR3 sequences used genomic DNA as the template. The raw public data were reprocessed by TCRdb itself: fastp quality trimming at Q25, MiXCR clonotype calling, in-frame beta chains only. Rows merge per CDR3 protein into single entries with the most common DNA and genes. The table for this sample lists some 160,000 distinct CDR3 sequences; about 50% of them were counted only once. The biggest ten clones account for 30% to 40% of the sample. The material sequenced was sorted CD4+, CD8+, or CD8+CD57+ T cells (not recorded which) from PBMCs. These receptors came from a human donor with aplastic anemia.

The rearrangement links TRBV29-1 to TRBJ1-1; D is unclear. CDR1 and CDR2 from the germline V gene are SQVTM and ANQGSEA. The CDR3 is made up of 12 amino acids. The V and J ends lost 7 bases and 4 bases respectively, with 13 bases between them. The CDR3 region is CSATNMATEAFF. The CDR3 DNA sequence: TGCAGCGCTACCAATATGGCCACTGAAGCTTTCTTT.

This clonotype was recorded many times. The germline gene is not matched at one end of the junction; a read error may be the cause. The genes are TRBV12-3 or TRBV12-4 and TRBJ1-6; D is possibly TRBD1 (6 bases). This CDR3 is 13 amino acids long. The CDR3 DNA reads as TGTGCCAGCAGTCTAGGGGACAATTCACCCCCCCACTTT. This sequence encodes CASSLGDNSPPHF.

This clonotype was detected ten times or more. V and J are TRBV15 and TRBJ2-1; D may be TRBD1 (6 bases). CDR1 and CDR2 from the germline V gene are LNHNV and YYDKDF (reference sequence). The CDR3 length is 15 residues. V lost 5 bases to trimming and J lost 2 bases, with 13 bases between them. This chain's CDR3 is CATSSRDTAYNEQFF. CDR3 coding DNA: TGTGCCACCAGCTCCCGGGACACCGCCTACAATGAGCAGTTCTTC.

This chain uses TRBV25-1 with TRBJ2-2; D uncertain. The V gene lost 5 bases and the J gene lost 0 bases, with 10 bases spanning the gap. The CDR3 loop spans 15 amino acids. The germline V gene has CDR1 MGHDK and CDR2 SYGVNS. In DNA form, the CDR3 reads TGTGCCAGCAGTCAGCCGGGTTCGAACACCGGGGAGCTGTTTTTT. Translating gives CASSQPGSNTGELFF.

In this sample, this clonotype turned up many times. The chain uses TRBV2 and TRBJ1-6, with unresolved D. The V gene's germline CDR1 is SNHLY and CDR2 FYNNEI. With 5 bases removed from V and 7 bases from J, the gap between germline ends came to 27 bases. The CDR3 has 19 amino acids. DNA for the CDR3: TGTGCCAGCAGTCCCGCTCTTGAGGGAACCCTTCTATTGAATTCACCCCTCCACTTT. Protein: CASSPALEGTLLLNSPLHF.

In this sample, this clonotype turned up many times. This chain connects TRBV13 to TRBJ2-7; tentatively, D is TRBD1 or TRBD2 (6 bases each). The V end was cut by 2 bases, the J end by 3 bases, with 17 bases between. CDR1 and CDR2 (germline): PRHDT, FYEKMQ (reference sequence). CDR3 length equals 16 residues. This chain's CDR3 is CASSLTGVGGYYEQYF. DNA of the CDR3: TGTGCCAGCAGCTTAACCGGGGTGGGGGGCTACTACGAGCAGTACTTC.